This TCR beta chain stems from a study of post-analysis software for immune sequencing data. Turning to the study itself: Progressive-relapsing, secondary progressive and relapsing-remitting multiple sclerosis were among the disease courses included. Broader study findings: Comparison of patients with controls showed five TRBV segments more frequent in patients, TRBV5-6, TRBV5-1 and TRBV20-1 among them. Patients with multiple sclerosis recorded significantly lower normalized Chao1 diversity than controls, the study found.

Germline-derived CDR1 and CDR2 are SGHVS and FNYEAQ. The CDR3 sequence is 14 residues long. Unique molecular identifiers tagged the TCR beta cDNA libraries. TCRdb ran MiXCR on the PCR reads and lists one entry per CDR3 protein. Among about 680,000 distinct CDR3 sequences listed, about 60% were seen once. A word on this clonotype: Its cognate antigen is unknown. One junction end disagrees with the germline gene, perhaps due to a read error.

The clonotype comes from a girl aged 2 to 9 with multiple sclerosis. This rearrangement joins TRBV7-6 to TRBJ2-3; D possibly matches TRBD1 or TRBD2 (6 bases each). The specimen was blood. In DNA, the CDR3 is TGTGCCGGCAGCTTTGGGGGGCGAACAGATACGCAGTATTTT. It is translated as CAGSFGGRTDTQYF.